This T cell receptor beta chain comes out of a study of T cells after posttransplantation cyclophosphamide. The study's findings and limits: Tissue-infiltrating T cells from skin or gut overlapped little with blood T cells. Recipient CMV seropositivity and CMV reactivation strongly tracked TRB clonality. Later post-transplant blood repertoires were often dominated by donor CD8+ memory clones.

The related graft donor's blood sample was taken on the day of bone marrow donation. The CDR3 consists of 17 residues. Germline CDR1 LNHDA, CDR2 SQIVND (reference sequence). Trimming cost V 3 bases and J 5 bases; bases outside gene matches: 13. The protocol was immunoSEQ multiplex PCR, while the TCRdb copy is restricted to in-frame clones and leaves out a portion. The sample has about 38,000 clones, none seen only once. Worth noting for this clone: Antigen: not known.

The chain couples TRBV19 to TRBJ1-2, with 9 nucleotides matching TRBD1. Material for sequencing was PBMCs. This TCR came from a man between 50 and 59 years old in good health, CMV-negative, and a related stem cell transplant donor. In DNA, the CDR3 is TGTGCCAGTAGTATTCAACAGGGGGCCCCTAGCCAATATGGCTACACCTTC. This codes for CASSIQQGAPSQYGYTF. Supplemented by reference TRBV19 and TRBJ1-2, the full variable domain reads DGGITQSPKYLFRKEGQNVTLSCEQNLNHDAMYWYRQDPGQGLRLIYYSQIVNDFQKGDIAEGYSVSREKKESFPLTVTSAQKNPTAFYLCASSIQQGAPSQYGYTFGSGTRLTVV.